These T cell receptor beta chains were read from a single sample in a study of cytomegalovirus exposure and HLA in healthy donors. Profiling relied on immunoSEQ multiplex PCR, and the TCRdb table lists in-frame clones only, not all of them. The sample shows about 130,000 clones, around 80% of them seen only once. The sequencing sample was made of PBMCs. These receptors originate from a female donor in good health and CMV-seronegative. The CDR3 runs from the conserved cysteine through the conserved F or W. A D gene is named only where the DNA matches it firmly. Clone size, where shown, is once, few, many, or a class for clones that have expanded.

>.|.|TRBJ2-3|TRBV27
CASSFDYRTDTQYF
TGTGCCAGCAGTTTTGACTACCGCACAGATACGCAGTATTTT
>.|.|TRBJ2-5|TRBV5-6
CASSLVTEETQYF
TGTGCCAGCAGCTTGGTGACAGAAGAGACCCAGTACTTC
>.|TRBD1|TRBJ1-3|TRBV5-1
CASSLGQASRNTIYF
TGCGCCAGCAGCCTCGGACAGGCCTCCCGAAACACCATATATTTT
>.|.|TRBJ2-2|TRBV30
CAWSGSGGATGELFF
TGTGCCTGGAGTGGATCAGGTGGCGCCACCGGGGAGCTGTTTTTT
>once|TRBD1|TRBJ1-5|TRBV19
CASSQGAGQPQHF
TGTGCCAGTAGTCAGGGGGCAGGGCAGCCCCAGCATTTT
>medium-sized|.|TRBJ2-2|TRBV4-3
CASSQGPMTGELFF
TGCGCCAGCAGCCAAGGTCCTATGACCGGGGAGCTGTTTTTT
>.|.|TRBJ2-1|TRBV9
CASSLNNEQFF
TGTGCCAGCAGCCTAAATAATGAGCAGTTCTTC
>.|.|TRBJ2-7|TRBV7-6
CASSLLQGNEQYF
TGTGCCAGCAGCTTATTACAGGGAAACGAGCAGTACTTC
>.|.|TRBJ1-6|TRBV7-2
CASSLAGDSPLHF
TGTGCCAGCAGCTTAGCCGGGGATTCACCCCTCCACTTT
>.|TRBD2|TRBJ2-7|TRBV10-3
CAISGTSGIPYEQYF
TGTGCCATCAGTGGGACTAGCGGGATCCCCTACGAGCAGTACTTC
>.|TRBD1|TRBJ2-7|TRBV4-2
CASGSRTGSYEQYF
TGTGCCAGCGGATCCAGGACAGGCTCCTACGAGCAGTACTTC
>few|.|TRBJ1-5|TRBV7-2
CASSFGLSNQPQHF
TGTGCCAGCAGCTTCGGGTTAAGCAATCAGCCCCAGCATTTT
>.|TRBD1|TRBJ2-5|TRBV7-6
CASSRGQGLGETQYF
TGTGCCAGCAGCAGGGGACAGGGTTTGGGGGAGACCCAGTACTTC
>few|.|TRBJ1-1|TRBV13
CASSAQLNTEAFF
TGTGCCAGCAGCGCACAGCTGAACACTGAAGCTTTCTTT
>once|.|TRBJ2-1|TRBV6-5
CASSYQKGAEQFF
TGTGCCAGCAGTTACCAGAAAGGGGCTGAGCAGTTCTTC
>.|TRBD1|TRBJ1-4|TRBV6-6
CASSGRDRGSEKLFF
TGTGCCAGCAGTGGGCGCGACAGGGGCAGTGAAAAACTGTTTTTT
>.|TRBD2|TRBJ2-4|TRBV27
CASSKGLALAKNIQYF
TGTGCCAGCAGTAAAGGACTAGCACTAGCCAAAAACATTCAGTACTTC